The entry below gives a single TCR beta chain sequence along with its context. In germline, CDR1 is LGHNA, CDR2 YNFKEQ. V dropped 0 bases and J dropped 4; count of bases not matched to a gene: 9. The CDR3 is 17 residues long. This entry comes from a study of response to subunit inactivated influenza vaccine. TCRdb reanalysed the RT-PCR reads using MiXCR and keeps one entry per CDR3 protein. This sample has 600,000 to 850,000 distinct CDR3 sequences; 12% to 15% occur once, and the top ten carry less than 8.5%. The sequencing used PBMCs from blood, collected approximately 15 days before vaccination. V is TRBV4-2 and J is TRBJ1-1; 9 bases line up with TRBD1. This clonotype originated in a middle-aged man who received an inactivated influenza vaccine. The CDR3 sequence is CASSQERDRAFVTEAFF. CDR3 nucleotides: TGTGCCAGCAGCCAAGAACGGGACAGGGCATTTGTCACTGAAGCTTTCTTT.